Following are 32 T cell receptor beta chains from one sample sequenced in a study of T cells in Graves' hyperthyroidism and ophthalmopathy. RNA transcripts were the template for amplifying TCR beta CDR3 regions. TCR CDR3 underwent first-round RT-PCR with the HTBI primer set. In TCRdb, the multiplex PCR reads were re-called with MiXCR into one record per CDR3 protein. The table lists 250,000 to 300,000 distinct CDR3 sequences, 13% of them singletons, with more than 7.5% in the top ten. Sample: blood. All receptors derive from a woman in her twenties or thirties with Graves' hyperthyroidism that later progressed to Graves' ophthalmopathy.

The gene calls are TRBV20-1 and TRBJ1-3, with D uncertain. Trimming removed 1 base from V and 0 bases from J, with 10 bases in between. Germline V gives CDR1 DFQATT, CDR2 SNEGSKA (reference sequence). This CDR3 is built from 15 residues. CDR3 residues: CSARVMGSSGNTIYF. The DNA of the CDR3 is TGCAGTGCTAGAGTCATGGGTTCCTCTGGAAACACCATATATTTT.

With regard to this clonotype: This could be a read error, since a much larger clone is one nucleotide away. The chain is built from TRBV7-2 and TRBJ1-1, with D unresolved. Per germline, CDR1 SGHTA and CDR2 FQGNSA. Trimming removed 5 bases from V and 6 bases from J, with 10 bases in between. CDR3 length: 12 amino acids. DNA of the CDR3: TGTGCCAGCAGCGAGACACCTCCTGAAGCTTTCTTT. Amino acid sequence: CASSETPPEAFF. The variable domain in full, completed from reference TRBV7-2 and TRBJ1-1, reads GAGVSQSPSNKVTEKGKDVELRCDPISGHTALYWYRQSLGQGLEFLIYFQGNSAPDKSGLPSDRFSAERTGGSVSTLTIQRTQQEDSAVYLCASSETPPEAFFGQGTRLTVV.

This clonotype showed up many times. The CDR3 coding sequence is TGTGCCAGCAGTTACAGGGTCCTCGCGAGCAACACTGAAGCTTTCTTT. This codes for CASSYRVLASNTEAFF. The V gene is TRBV13, the J gene TRBJ1-1; TRBD1 might be the D (6 bases). Germline CDR1 is PRHDT and CDR2 is FYEKMQ (reference sequence). Trimming took 6 bases from V and 2 from J, leaving 19 bases between them. The CDR3 sequence is 16 residues long.

To note about this clonotype: An end of the junction does not agree with germline; a read error may underlie this. This chain links TRBV20-1 with TRBJ2-5; the match to TRBD1 covers 8 bases. The CDR3 runs 15 residues. Per germline, CDR1 DFQATT and CDR2 SNEGSKA (reference sequence). CDR3 DNA: TGCAGTGCTAGACGAACCGGGACAGGCCAAGGGACCCAGTACTTC. This encodes CSARRTGTGQGTQYF.

In its sample, this clonotype was seen many times. The chain is built from TRBV4-1 and TRBJ2-5, with D possibly TRBD2 on 6 matching bases. The ends were cut back, 2 bases at V and 2 bases at J, with 12 bases in the middle. The CDR3 contains 15 residues. Germline CDR1 is MGHRA and CDR2 is YSYEKL. CDR3 nucleotides: TGCGCCAGCAGCCAATGGGGGAGGCAGCAAGAGACCCAGTACTTC. Translating it yields CASSQWGRQQETQYF.

This clonotype was found many times. The rearrangement uses TRBV3-1 and TRBJ2-5; D gene uncertain. The germline gives CDR1 LGHDT, CDR2 YNNKEL (reference sequence). The CDR3 sequence is 14 residues long. V dropped 2 bases and J dropped 4 bases, with 11 bases sitting between them. This CDR3 reads CASSQMPTGETQYF. The DNA of the CDR3 is TGTGCCAGCAGCCAAATGCCTACGGGAGAGACCCAGTACTTC.

This clonotype was found many times. This chain joins TRBV7-9 and TRBJ1-1, with 7 nucleotides matching TRBD1. This CDR3 has 16 amino acids. Germline V gene lookup returns CDR1 SEHNR and CDR2 FQNEAQ (reference sequence). Trimming cost V 4 bases and J 1 base; bases outside gene matches: 9. CDR3: CASSWDRRTQNTEAFF. The CDR3 DNA reads as TGTGCCAGCAGCTGGGACAGACGTACCCAGAACACTGAAGCTTTCTTT.

This clonotype has ten or more counts. The rearrangement joins TRBV7-8 to TRBJ1-2, with D possibly being TRBD1 (5 bases). V lost 2 bases and J 5 bases, leaving 21 bases between the germline ends. Per the germline V gene, CDR1 is SGHVS and CDR2 is FQNEAQ. The CDR3 runs to 17 residues. CDR3 sequence reads: CASSLTRQTARFYGYTF. In DNA, the CDR3 is TGTGCCAGCAGCTTAACCCGACAGACGGCTAGGTTTTATGGCTACACCTTC. Complete variable domain (other parts from reference TRBV7-8 and TRBJ1-2): GAGVSQSPRYKVAKRGQDVALRCDPISGHVSLFWYQQALGQGPEFLTYFQNEAQLDKSGLPSDRFFAERPEGSVSTLKIQRTQQEDSAVYLCASSLTRQTARFYGYTFGSGTRLTVV.

This clonotype was recorded at least ten times. The J gene is TRBJ1-2, the V gene TRBV2, with 10 bases that match TRBD1. CDR1 is SNHLY, CDR2 FYNNEI, per germline. The CDR3 loop spans 13 amino acids. V was pared by 6 bases and J by 7 bases, with 5 bases of the junction left unmatched. CDR3 in amino acids: CASRGQGSGGYTF. CDR3 nucleotides: TGTGCCAGCAGGGGACAGGGGTCGGGTGGCTACACCTTC.

The rearrangement links TRBV11-3 to TRBJ2-5; TRBD2 aligns across 15 bases. V gave up 5 bases and J gave up 3 bases; unmatched junction bases: 7. In germline, CDR1 is SGHNT, CDR2 YENEEA. The CDR3 runs to 17 residues. Written as DNA, the CDR3 is TGTGCCAGCAGCCCCGGACTAGCGGGGGGGCTGGAAGAGACCCAGTACTTC. Translating gives CASSPGLAGGLEETQYF.

In this sample, this clonotype turned up many times. The gene calls are TRBV18 and TRBJ2-3; no firm D call. CDR1 and CDR2 from the germline V gene are KGHSH and LQKENI. The length of the CDR3 is 14 residues. Between the trimmed V and J ends, which lost 2 bases and 2 bases, there was a span of 8 bases. The CDR3 region has the DNA TGTGCCAGCTCACCATCGGTCGACACAGATACGCAGTATTTT. It yields the protein CASSPSVDTDTQYF.

This clonotype was found many times. The rearrangement links TRBV7-9 to TRBJ1-3; D is uncertain. Germline values: CDR1 SEHNR, CDR2 FQNEAQ (reference sequence). The CDR3 contains 14 residues. V lost 5 bases and J 4 bases, leaving 12 bases between the germline ends. The CDR3 sequence is CASSRGESGNTIYF. The CDR3 coding sequence is TGTGCCAGCAGCCGAGGAGAATCGGGAAACACCATATATTTT.

In its sample, this clonotype was seen a few times. This chain uses TRBV15 with TRBJ2-1, with 7 bases lining up with TRBD1. The CDR3 contains 16 residues. V shed 5 bases and J 0 bases; nucleotides not matched to a gene: 7. Germline CDR1 LNHNV, CDR2 YYDKDF (reference sequence). The CDR3 here is CATSPTRDSSYNEQFF. DNA of the CDR3: TGTGCCACCAGCCCCACCCGGGACAGCTCCTACAATGAGCAGTTCTTC.

This clonotype was seen at least ten times. In nucleotides, the CDR3 is TGCAGTGTGGGAGAGGGGGAGACCCAGTACTTC. Its protein product is CSVGEGETQYF. The genes are TRBV20-1 and TRBJ2-5; D is perhaps TRBD1 or TRBD2 (5 bases each). Germline CDR1 reads DFQATT; CDR2 reads SNEGSKA (reference sequence). The CDR3 has 11 residues. V lost 7 bases and J lost 5, with 11 bases in between.

With regard to this clonotype: A much larger clone lies a single base off, so this may be a read error. The V gene is TRBV6-5, the J gene TRBJ2-1, with 7 bases identical to TRBD1. V gave up 5 bases and J gave up 4 bases; unmatched junction bases: 11. Germline V lookup: CDR1 MNHEY, CDR2 SVGAGI. The CDR3 runs to 16 residues. CDR3 coding DNA: TGTGCCAGCAGTCCCTCGTCCGGGACAGCATACAATGAGCAGTTCTTC. Its translation: CASSPSSGTAYNEQFF.

This clonotype was seen ten or more times. The chain employs TRBV20-1 and TRBJ1-3; unclear D gene. Between the trimmed V and J ends, which lost 0 bases and 0 bases, there was a span of 12 bases. This CDR3 region has 16 residues. The V gene's germline CDR1 is DFQATT and CDR2 SNEGSKA (reference sequence). The CDR3 DNA reads as TGCAGTGCTAGAGACTCGGACGGATACTCTGGAAACACCATATATTTT. Translation gives CSARDSDGYSGNTIYF.

There are many counts of this clonotype. The chain joins TRBV29-1 to TRBJ2-1, with 12 bases aligning to TRBD2. V lost 0 bases, J lost 0 bases, and 9 bases stayed unmatched. This CDR3 contains 19 residues. CDR1 is SQVTM and CDR2 is ANQGSEA in the germline V gene. CDR3 region: CSVEDLAGGPWGSYNEQFF. The CDR3 nucleotides read TGCAGCGTTGAAGATCTAGCGGGAGGGCCGTGGGGCTCCTACAATGAGCAGTTCTTC.

This clonotype was detected ten times or more. This chain uses TRBV6-2 or TRBV6-3 with TRBJ2-7; D ambiguous. V lost 9 bases and J 1 base, leaving 13 bases between the germline ends. Per germline, CDR1 MNHEY and CDR2 SVGEGT. This CDR3 contains 13 residues. The CDR3: CASTGVVSYEQYF. The DNA for the CDR3 is TGTGCCAGTACCGGAGTGGTATCCTACGAGCAGTACTTC.

This clonotype was seen ten or more times. This chain connects TRBV28 to TRBJ1-5; D is uncertain. Trimming took 10 bases from V and 6 from J, leaving 16 bases between them. CDR3 size: 13 residues. In germline, CDR1 is MDHEN, CDR2 SYDVKM. The CDR3 DNA reads TGTGCCACCCAGGTGGCGAGTCGTCAGCCCCAGCATTTT. Residues: CATQVASRQPQHF.

This clonotype was detected a few times. The V call is TRBV29-1, the J call TRBJ2-1; TRBD2 aligns across 8 bases. The CDR3 spans 15 residues. The germline V gene has CDR1 SQVTM and CDR2 ANQGSEA. The junction had 8 bases not matched to a gene; V was cut back by 7 bases and J by 0 bases. CDR3 residues: CSAQREKTSYNEQFF. CDR3 bases: TGCAGCGCCCAGCGGGAGAAGACCTCCTACAATGAGCAGTTCTTC.

This clonotype has a count of ten or more. CDR3 loop: CASSSGSGSETQYF. The DNA of the CDR3 is TGTGCCAGCAGCTCGGGTAGCGGGAGTGAGACCCAGTACTTC. The chain is built from TRBV11-2 and TRBJ2-5; 9 nucleotides match TRBD2. Per the germline V gene, CDR1 is SGHAT and CDR2 is FQNNGV. The CDR3 loop spans 14 amino acids. Trimming cost V 4 bases and J 5 bases; bases outside gene matches: 5.

This clonotype appeared many times. This sequence joins TRBV3-1 and TRBJ2-1; 7 bases fit TRBD2. The trim removed 2 bases at V and 4 bases at J, leaving 14 bases unmatched. This CDR3 comprises 18 residues. The germline V gene has CDR1 LGHDT and CDR2 YNNKEL (reference sequence). CDR3 residues: CASSQLFTGTKLYNEQFF. CDR3 DNA: TGTGCCAGCAGCCAACTTTTCACCGGGACTAAATTATACAATGAGCAGTTCTTC.

This clonotype was seen many times. The chain uses TRBV30 and TRBJ1-5; D unresolved. The CDR3 has 13 residues. Deletions cut 4 bases from V and 2 bases from J, with 9 bases between. CDR1 and CDR2 (germline): GTSNPN, SVGIG (reference sequence). Here the CDR3 DNA reads TGTGCCTGGAAAGGGAGCGGCAATCAGCCCCAGCATTTT. Translated, it gives CAWKGSGNQPQHF.

This clonotype came up many times. The chain uses TRBV5-1 and TRBJ2-7; D tentatively reads TRBD1 or TRBD2 (5 bases each). Germline V CDR1 and CDR2: SGHRS, YFSETQ. This CDR3 is built from 14 residues. Trimming took off 4 bases at V and 2 bases at J, with 13 bases between the two ends. The CDR3 is CASSPGPAAYEQYF. The CDR3 nucleotides read TGCGCCAGCAGCCCGGGGCCCGCCGCCTACGAGCAGTACTTC.

On this clonotype itself: A much larger clone differs from this one at a single base, so this may be a read error. The chain carries TRBV20-1 and TRBJ1-1; no definite D call. The V gene's germline CDR1 is DFQATT and CDR2 SNEGSKA (reference sequence). The CDR3 loop spans 13 amino acids. The V end lost 6 bases, the J end lost 3 bases, and 14 bases lay between the germline ends. The CDR3: CSAESNRDTEAFF. CDR3 nucleotide sequence: TGCAGTGCCGAATCGAATAGGGACACTGAAGCTTTCTTT.

This clonotype was counted between two and nine times. This rearrangement joins TRBV10-1 to TRBJ2-1, with D unclear. Germline V gene sequence: CDR1 WNHNN, CDR2 SYGVQD (reference sequence). Trimming stripped 0 bases from V and 4 bases from J, with 10 bases between. CDR3 length: 15 residues. CDR3 DNA: TGCGCCAGCAGTGAGTCCAGCTTGGCTTACAATGAGCAGTTCTTC. Protein sequence: CASSESSLAYNEQFF.

This clonotype has at least ten counts. V is TRBV28 and J is TRBJ2-7, with TRBD2 matching 16 bases. The CDR3 is 15 amino acids. The germline gives CDR1 MDHEN, CDR2 SYDVKM. The V segment lost 5 bases and the J segment 7 bases; nucleotides outside the gene matches: 5. For the CDR3, the DNA is TGTGCCAGCAGTGTAGGGACTAGCGGGAGGGGTGAGCAGTACTTC. Amino acids: CASSVGTSGRGEQYF. The whole variable domain, remainder taken from reference TRBV28 and TRBJ2-7, is DVKVTQSSRYLVKRTGEKVFLECVQDMDHENMFWYRQDPGLGLRLIYFSYDVKMKEKGDIPEGYSVSREKKERFSLILESASTNQTSMYLCASSVGTSGRGEQYFGPGTRLTVT.

There are a few counts of this clonotype. This chain links TRBV5-5 with TRBJ2-1; D is possibly TRBD1 or TRBD2 (5 bases each). V gave up 4 bases and J gave up 9 bases, with 17 bases separating them. In germline, CDR1 is SGHKS, CDR2 YYEKEE (reference sequence). The CDR3 has 14 residues. The CDR3 DNA reads TGTGCCAGCAGCCCGCCGAACACGAGGGGTGAGCAGTTCTTC. Protein product: CASSPPNTRGEQFF.

This clonotype was detected only a few times. Since a much larger clone is just one base distant, this may be a read error. This chain links TRBV25-1 with TRBJ1-1, with 12 positions matching TRBD1. This CDR3 is 14 amino acids long. Germline loops: CDR1 MGHDK, CDR2 SYGVNS. V lost 10 bases to trimming and J lost 11 bases; unmatched junction nucleotides: 14. In nucleotides, the CDR3 is TGTGCCAACAGGGGACAGGGGGCTTCCTGGAAGGCTTTCTTT. Its protein product is CANRGQGASWKAFF.

The chain uses TRBV11-2 and TRBJ2-3; D is perhaps TRBD2 (7 bases). Trimming shortened V by 1 base and J by 7 bases, and 15 bases separated the two germline ends. CDR1 and CDR2 from the germline V gene are SGHAT and FQNNGV. The CDR3 consists of 15 residues. The CDR3: CASSLGTGGPNTQYF. CDR3 bases: TGTGCCAGCAGCTTAGGGACCGGGGGGCCTAATACGCAGTATTTT.

In its sample, this clonotype was seen many times. The rearrangement uses TRBV18 and TRBJ2-1; 13 bases agree with TRBD2. The junction had 6 bases not matched to a gene; V was cut back by 2 bases and J by 8 bases. This CDR3 has 16 residues. CDR1 KGHSH and CDR2 LQKENI come from the germline V gene. CDR3: CASSPWTSGSVDEQFF. DNA of the CDR3: TGTGCCAGCTCACCATGGACTAGCGGGAGTGTCGATGAGCAGTTCTTC.

V usage is TRBV28 and J usage is TRBJ1-2; tentative D call: TRBD1 (5 bases). Germline loops: CDR1 MDHEN, CDR2 SYDVKM. The germline V and J ends were trimmed by 3 bases and 5 bases, with 13 bases remaining between them. CDR3 size: 14 residues. CDR3 nucleotides: TGTGCCAGCAGTTTGAGACGGGGCGCATATGGCTACACCTTC. This translates into CASSLRRGAYGYTF.